This T cell receptor beta chain was sequenced during a study of low-dose radiotherapy and immunotherapy resistance in tumors. For the study at large: Individuals in Cohort 2 had 1 Gy per fraction every two weeks, adding up to 13 Gy over 26 weeks. Aspirin was taken orally by patients at 300 mg daily for four cycles from cycle 1 day 1.

TRAV- and TRBV-specific primers were used for first-strand cDNA, which covered alpha and beta chains. TCRs were amplified for approximately 21 PCR cycles with a constant-region primer and V-primer adapter. Amplifying the isolated mRNA was done by in vitro transcription. A single record per CDR3 protein comes from TCRdb applying MiXCR to the reads. The sample lists some 11,000 distinct CDR3 sequences; approximately 55% were seen once. V lost 0 bases and J lost 8, with 16 bases in between. The CDR3 is 16 amino acids. Germline CDR1 and CDR2: LNHNV and YYDKDF (reference sequence). Along with nivolumab and ipilimumab, donors received aspirin, low-dose cyclophosphamide and low-dose radiotherapy.

The rearrangement uses TRBV15 and TRBJ1-4, with D possibly TRBD1 on 6 matching bases. This TCR came from a human donor with advanced metastatic prostate, ovarian, gallbladder or colorectal cancer (not recorded which). This table probably holds off-target reads from a library built for another chain. CDR3 sequence (DNA): TGTGCCACCAGCAGAGAGTCGGGGGGGGCAAGGGAAAAACTGTTTTTT. Translating it yields CATSRESGGAREKLFF.